This TCR beta chain is from a study of T-cell memory formation after mild COVID-19. Turning to the study itself: Clusters were largely donor specific.

Using its own MiXCR run on the 5' RACE reads, TCRdb lists one record per CDR3 protein. The sample holds 80,000 to 95,000 distinct CDR3 sequences, approximately 23% seen once. This clonotype was detected only a few times. Germline CDR1 is SQVTM and CDR2 is ANQGSEA. Deletions cut 4 bases from V and 7 bases from J, with 11 bases between. The CDR3 has 11 amino acids. The chain employs TRBV29-1 and TRBJ2-7, with D possibly matching TRBD1 (6 bases). The receptor was derived from a man aged 18 to 30 who had mild COVID-19 (a few samples of this study predate the infection). Cell type and time point are not known. The sequenced sample was PBMCs or a T cell subset sorted from them (not recorded which). CDR3 DNA sequence: TGCAGCGTTGTACAGGGTGGAGAGCAGTACTTC. Protein sequence: CSVVQGGEQYF.